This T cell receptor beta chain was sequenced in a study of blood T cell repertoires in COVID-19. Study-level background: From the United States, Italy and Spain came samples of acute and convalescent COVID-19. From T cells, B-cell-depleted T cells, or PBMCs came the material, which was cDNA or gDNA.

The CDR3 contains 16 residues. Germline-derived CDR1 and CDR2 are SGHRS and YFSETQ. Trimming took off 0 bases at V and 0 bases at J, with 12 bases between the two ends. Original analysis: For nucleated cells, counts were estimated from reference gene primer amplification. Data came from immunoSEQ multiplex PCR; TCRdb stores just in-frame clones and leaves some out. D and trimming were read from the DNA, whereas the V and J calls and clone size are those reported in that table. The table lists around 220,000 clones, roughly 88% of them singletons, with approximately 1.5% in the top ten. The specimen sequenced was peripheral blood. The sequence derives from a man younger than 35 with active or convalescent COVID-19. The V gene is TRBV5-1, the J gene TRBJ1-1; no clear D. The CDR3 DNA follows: TGCGCCAGCAGCTTGGGGAGGGTAACAATGAACACTGAAGCTTTCTTT. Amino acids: CASSLGRVTMNTEAFF.